The T cell receptor (beta chain) under discussion was sequenced for a study of blood T cell repertoires in COVID-19. The wider study: Spain, Italy and the United States supplied samples that represented acute and convalescent COVID-19. T cells, B-cell-depleted T cells, or PBMCs provided the cDNA or gDNA that served as material.

Methods used by the authors: Amplification of reference gene primers was used by the study to estimate nucleated cell counts. Repertoires were generated with immunoSEQ multiplex PCR, while TCRdb's copy carries only in-frame clones and drops some. The V and J calls and clone size come from that table; D and trimming were worked out from the DNA. Found here are about 58,000 clones, 70% to 90% of them singletons; the top ten hold roughly 4.8%. V was pared by 5 bases and J by 3 bases, with 7 bases of the junction left unmatched. Per germline, CDR1 SGDLS and CDR2 YYNGEE. This CDR3 spans 15 amino acids. The sample comprised peripheral blood. The chain has TRBV9 and TRBJ1-3; the match to TRBD1 covers 8 bases. This TCR came from a man aged 35 to 55 with active COVID-19. The CDR3 region is CASSFQGARGNTIYF. The CDR3 nucleotides read TGTGCCAGCAGTTTTCAGGGGGCGCGTGGAAACACCATATATTTT.